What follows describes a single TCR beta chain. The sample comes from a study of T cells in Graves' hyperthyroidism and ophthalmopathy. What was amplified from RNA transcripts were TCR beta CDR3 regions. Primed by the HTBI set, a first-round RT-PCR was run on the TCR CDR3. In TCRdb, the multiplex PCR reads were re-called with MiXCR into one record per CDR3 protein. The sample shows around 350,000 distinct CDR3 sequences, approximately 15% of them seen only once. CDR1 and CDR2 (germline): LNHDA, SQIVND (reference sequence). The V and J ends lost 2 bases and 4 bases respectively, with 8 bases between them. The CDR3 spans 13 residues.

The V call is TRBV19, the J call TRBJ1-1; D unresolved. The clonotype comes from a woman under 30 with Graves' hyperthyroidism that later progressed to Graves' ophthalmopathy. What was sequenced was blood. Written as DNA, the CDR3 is TGTGCCAGTAGTATAAAGACATTCACTGAAGCTTTCTTT. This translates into CASSIKTFTEAFF.